Following are 4 T cell receptor beta chains from one sample sequenced in a study of OX40 agonist ivuxolimab in advanced cancers. Sequencing used immunoSEQ multiplex PCR; TCRdb keeps in-frame clones, though not all of them. Of fewer than 6,000 clones in the sample, 71% are singletons; the top ten hold around two thirds. The sequencing used CD4+ or CD8+ T cells sorted from blood, collected in a trial of the OX40 agonist ivuxolimab. These receptors were collected from an adult with an advanced solid tumor such as melanoma, head and neck, liver or kidney cancer.

This clone was detected ten times or more. The gene calls are TRBV4-3 and TRBJ2-7; 8 nucleotides match TRBD2. CDR3 length: 16 amino acids. Germline trimming cut 3 bases from V and 0 bases from J; bases unmatched to any gene: 7. Germline CDR1 and CDR2: LGHNA and YSLEER. CDR3 protein: CASSQSSGDRSYEQYF. In DNA form, the CDR3 reads TGCGCCAGCAGCCAGAGTAGCGGGGACCGCTCCTACGAGCAGTACTTC.

This rearrangement joins TRBV11-1 to TRBJ1-2; 8 nucleotides agree with TRBD1. Trimming at V came to 2 bases and at J to 8 bases, leaving 10 bases not matched to a gene. Germline V gene lookup returns CDR1 SGHAT and CDR2 FQDESV (reference sequence). CDR3 length: 15 amino acids. The CDR3 reads CASSLKSQGALGYTF. The CDR3 nucleotides read TGTGCCAGCAGCTTAAAGTCCCAGGGGGCTCTCGGCTACACCTTC.

The CDR3 here is CASSIGVPSLNTEAFF. In DNA, the CDR3 is TGTGCCAGTAGTATAGGGGTTCCGAGCCTGAACACTGAAGCTTTCTTT. The chain uses TRBV19 and TRBJ1-1; D call uncertain. The germline V and J ends were trimmed by 1 base and 0 bases, with 12 bases remaining between them. The germline gives CDR1 LNHDA, CDR2 SQIVND (reference sequence). The CDR3 totals 16 residues.

The rearrangement links TRBV15 to TRBJ2-2, with D possibly being TRBD1 or TRBD2 (7 bases each). V was pared by 5 bases and J by 3 bases, with 19 bases between. The CDR3 covers 17 residues. Per germline, CDR1 LNHNV and CDR2 YYDKDF (reference sequence). This CDR3 is CATSLLGRQGDTGELFF. CDR3 DNA sequence: TGTGCCACCAGCCTTCTCGGGAGGCAGGGGGACACCGGGGAGCTGTTTTTT. Based on the CDR3 plus reference TRBV15 and TRBJ2-2, the full variable domain is DAMVIQNPRYQVTQFGKPVTLSCSQTLNHNVMYWYQQKSSQAPKLLFHYYDKDFNNEADTPDNFQSRRPNTSFCFLDIRSPGLGDTAMYLCATSLLGRQGDTGELFFGEGSRLTVL.